The rows below give T cell receptor beta chains drawn from one sample of a study of blood T cell repertoires in COVID-19. Some clones are missing from TCRdb's copy, which holds only in-frame ones; the method was immunoSEQ multiplex PCR. This sample yields about 54,000 clones, of which 90% are seen a single time; 6.5% to 9% belongs to the top ten. The sample comprised peripheral blood. The receptors shown here come from a woman aged 40 to 50 with active COVID-19. CDR3s include the opening cysteine and the closing phenylalanine or tryptophan. A D gene is named only where the DNA matches it firmly. Clone size is stated in some rows and not others, as once, few, many or a class when expanded.

TRBD1	TRBV2	13	TRBJ2-7	NA	CASSRDRGGEQYF	TGTGCCAGCAGCAGGGACAGGGGGGGCGAGCAGTACTTC
TRBD1	TRBV5-4	15	TRBJ1-1	NA	CASSPAQGANTEAFF	TGTGCCAGCAGCCCAGCACAGGGGGCAAACACTGAAGCTTTCTTT
NA	TRBV2	12	TRBJ1-2	NA	CASTARSYGYTF	TGTGCCAGCACAGCGAGAAGCTATGGCTACACCTTC
NA	TRBV19	14	TRBJ2-7	NA	CASSPFGANYEQYF	TGTGCCAGTAGCCCGTTTGGGGCAAACTACGAGCAGTACTTC
NA	TRBV10-3	14	TRBJ2-1	NA	CATSDTANYNEQFF	TGTGCCACCTCGGACACCGCGAATTACAATGAGCAGTTCTTC
TRBD1	TRBV5-4	18	TRBJ2-6	NA	CASSDATRQGVGANVLTF	TGTGCCAGCAGCGATGCCACGAGACAGGGGGTTGGGGCCAACGTCCTGACTTTC
TRBD1	TRBV7-9	13	TRBJ1-2	NA	CASSLDRDRGYTF	TGTGCCAGCAGCCTAGACAGGGACCGGGGCTACACCTTC
TRBD2	TRBV12-3/TRBV12-4	13	TRBJ2-1	NA	CASRAGGYNEQFF	TGTGCCAGTCGGGCGGGGGGGTACAATGAGCAGTTCTTC
NA	TRBV7-3	17	TRBJ1-1	few	CASSLNGGLGRDTEAFF	TGTGCCAGCAGCTTAAACGGAGGTCTGGGTAGGGACACTGAAGCTTTCTTT
NA	TRBV6-5	16	TRBJ1-3	few	CASSYSRPSLGNTIYF	TGTGCCAGCAGTTACTCGAGACCCAGTTTGGGCAACACCATATATTTT
NA	TRBV21-1	18	TRBJ2-5	NA	CASSKETSGGPYQETQYF	TGTGCCAGCAGCAAAGAGACTAGCGGGGGGCCGTACCAAGAGACCCAGTACTTC
TRBD1	TRBV6-2/TRBV6-3	14	TRBJ1-2	NA	CASSRTGSNYGYTF	TGTGCCAGCAGTAGGACAGGGTCGAACTATGGCTACACCTTC
TRBD1	TRBV19	15	TRBJ2-1	NA	CASSHRGNGINEQFF	TGTGCCAGTAGTCACAGGGGGAATGGGATCAATGAGCAGTTCTTC
TRBD2	TRBV10-1	15	TRBJ2-5	NA	CASSDGLAGEETQYF	TGCGCCAGCAGCGACGGACTAGCGGGGGAAGAGACCCAGTACTTC
NA	TRBV6-1	13	TRBJ1-4	once	CASSEVSGEKLFF	TGTGCCAGCAGTGAGGTATCAGGTGAAAAACTGTTTTTT
NA	TRBV9	21	TRBJ2-2	NA	CASSVRPRASEVNGNTGELFF	TGTGCCAGCAGCGTAAGGCCCCGGGCTAGCGAAGTAAATGGGAACACCGGGGAGCTGTTTTTT
NA	TRBV27	13	TRBJ2-2	NA	CASRGEVTGELFF	TGTGCCAGTCGTGGGGAGGTCACCGGGGAGCTGTTTTTT
NA	TRBV4-3	15	TRBJ2-5	NA	CASSQERGTQETQYF	TGCGCCAGCAGCCAAGAAAGGGGGACCCAAGAGACCCAGTACTTC
TRBD1	TRBV6-5	15	TRBJ2-3	NA	CASSTGTELTDTQYF	TGTGCCAGCAGTACCGGGACAGAACTCACAGATACGCAGTATTTT
TRBD1	TRBV18	14	TRBJ2-3	NA	CASLDRGRADTQYF	TGTGCCAGCCTCGACAGGGGGCGGGCAGATACGCAGTATTTT
NA	TRBV29-1	13	TRBJ2-5	NA	CSVVTGSVETQYF	TGCAGCGTGGTGACAGGTTCGGTGGAGACCCAGTACTTC
NA	TRBV7-7	16	TRBJ2-2	NA	CASSPDPRGGTGELFF	TGTGCCAGCAGCCCGGACCCCCGAGGGGGCACCGGGGAGCTGTTTTTT
NA	TRBV6-1	15	TRBJ1-1	once	CASSEGSGARAEAFF	TGTGCCAGCAGTGAAGGTAGTGGGGCCCGCGCTGAAGCTTTCTTT
TRBD1	TRBV3-1/TRBV3-2	15	TRBJ1-2	NA	CASSLSTGGDYGYTF	TGTGCCAGCAGTCTCTCGACAGGGGGGGACTATGGCTACACCTTC
TRBD1	TRBV30	19	TRBJ1-2	NA	CAWSVLNSIDRASNYGYTF	TGTGCCTGGAGTGTACTGAATTCCATTGACAGGGCCTCGAACTATGGCTACACCTTC
NA	TRBV18	13	TRBJ1-4	NA	CASSPPLREKLFF	TGTGCCAGCTCACCACCGTTACGGGAAAAACTGTTTTTT
NA	TRBV7-8	14	TRBJ1-4	NA	CASSPLGVNEKLFF	TGTGCCAGCAGCCCCCTAGGGGTTAATGAAAAACTGTTTTTT
TRBD2	TRBV5-1	13	TRBJ2-5	once	CASMRGAGETQYF	TGCGCCAGCATGCGGGGGGCGGGAGAGACCCAGTACTTC
TRBD2	TRBV2	15	TRBJ2-3	once	CASSELAGSTDTQYF	TGTGCCAGCAGTGAGCTAGCGGGGAGCACAGATACGCAGTATTTT
TRBD2	TRBV18	21	TRBJ2-7	NA	CASSPSFGSSQAGGRGYEQYF	TGTGCCAGCTCACCATCCTTTGGCTCCAGCCAAGCGGGGGGGCGGGGGTACGAGCAGTACTTC
TRBD1	TRBV9	18	TRBJ2-3	once	CASSGQGTGGPFADTQYF	TGTGCCAGCAGCGGACAGGGAACTGGTGGGCCGTTTGCAGATACGCAGTATTTT
TRBD1	TRBV6-6	14	TRBJ1-1	NA	CASNQGQANTEAFF	TGTGCCAGCAATCAGGGACAGGCGAACACTGAAGCTTTCTTT
TRBD1	TRBV9	13	TRBJ1-2	NA	CASSVATGEGYTF	TGTGCCAGCAGCGTAGCGACAGGGGAGGGCTACACCTTC
NA	TRBV11-3	15	TRBJ2-1	once	CASTYGGAFINEQFF	TGTGCCAGCACCTACGGAGGGGCCTTTATCAATGAGCAGTTCTTC
TRBD1	TRBV25-1	14	TRBJ2-5	NA	CASRDRWVQETQYF	TGTGCCAGCAGGGACAGGTGGGTCCAAGAGACCCAGTACTTC
NA	TRBV9	15	TRBJ2-2	NA	CASSEQGVKTGELFF	TGTGCCAGCAGCGAACAGGGAGTTAAGACCGGGGAGCTGTTTTTT
TRBD1	TRBV18	15	TRBJ2-3	NA	CASSPPRTGQDTQYF	TGTGCCAGCTCACCACCCCGGACAGGTCAGGATACGCAGTATTTT
TRBD2	TRBV7-2	17	TRBJ2-5	NA	CASSHPVGGGGKETQYF	TGTGCCAGCAGCCACCCCGTTGGCGGGGGGGGGAAAGAGACCCAGTACTTC
NA	TRBV6-5	11	TRBJ2-1	NA	CASNRGNEQFF	TGTGCCAGCAACCGGGGGAATGAGCAGTTCTTC
TRBD2	TRBV11-3	17	TRBJ2-3	NA	CASSLVVQRGALDTQYF	TGTGCCAGCAGCTTAGTAGTGCAGCGGGGGGCCCTAGATACGCAGTATTTT
NA	TRBV10-3	15	TRBJ2-2	once	CAILAGKEDTGELFF	TGTGCCATCCTTGCCGGGAAAGAAGACACCGGGGAGCTGTTTTTT
NA	TRBV19	14	TRBJ2-7	NA	CASSIGRGDYEQYF	TGTGCCAGTAGTATTGGTAGGGGCGACTACGAGCAGTACTTC
NA	TRBV10-3	14	TRBJ1-5	once	CAISGGSGNQPQHF	TGTGCCATCAGTGGAGGTTCGGGGAATCAGCCCCAGCATTTT
TRBD2	TRBV7-9	16	TRBJ2-3	NA	CASSNQRLAVPDTQYF	TGTGCCAGCAGCAATCAAAGACTAGCAGTGCCAGATACGCAGTATTTT
TRBD1	TRBV3-1/TRBV3-2	18	TRBJ2-2	NA	CASSQDLGTGGRAGELFF	TGTGCCAGCAGCCAAGATTTGGGGACAGGGGGAAGGGCCGGGGAGCTGTTTTTT
TRBD1	TRBV19	13	TRBJ1-1	NA	CASSRQGGTEAFF	TGTGCCAGTAGTAGACAGGGGGGCACTGAAGCTTTCTTT
NA	TRBV9	16	TRBJ1-1	NA	CASSGSPPQDITEAFF	TGTGCCAGCAGCGGATCCCCTCCACAGGATATTACTGAAGCTTTCTTT
NA	TRBV2	17	TRBJ2-1	once	CASIRGAGQRIYNEQFF	TGTGCCAGCATTCGAGGGGCGGGACAGAGAATCTACAATGAGCAGTTCTTC
TRBD2	TRBV5-1	16	TRBJ2-1	NA	CASSTAGGPKYNEQFF	TGCGCCAGCAGCACTGCGGGGGGCCCCAAGTACAATGAGCAGTTCTTC
TRBD1	TRBV4-1	12	TRBJ1-1	once	CASSQVRGRAFF	TGCGCCAGCAGCCAAGTAAGGGGGCGAGCTTTCTTT
TRBD2	TRBV5-1	14	TRBJ2-7	NA	CASSLKRETYEQYF	TGCGCCAGCAGCTTAAAGCGGGAAACCTACGAGCAGTACTTC
TRBD1	TRBV5-1	16	TRBJ2-2	NA	CASSSAGTGATGELFF	TGCGCCAGCAGCTCGGCCGGGACAGGGGCCACCGGGGAGCTGTTTTTT
NA	TRBV5-4	13	TRBJ2-7	NA	CASSRAGDYEQYF	TGTGCCAGCAGCCGGGCAGGGGACTACGAGCAGTACTTC
NA	TRBV7-9	14	TRBJ2-2	NA	CASSADRNTGELFF	TGTGCCAGCAGCGCGGACAGGAACACCGGGGAGCTGTTTTTT
NA	TRBV11-3	17	TRBJ2-7	NA	CASSLTIGGSGTYEQYF	TGTGCCAGCAGCTTAACTATTGGGGGGTCTGGGACCTACGAGCAGTACTTC
TRBD1	TRBV5-1	16	TRBJ1-2	NA	CASSPLKGAGYYGYTF	TGCGCCAGCAGCCCTCTAAAGGGGGCCGGCTACTATGGCTACACCTTC
TRBD1	TRBV19	14	TRBJ2-1	NA	CASSLQGDYNEQFF	TGTGCCAGTAGTTTACAGGGGGACTACAATGAGCAGTTCTTC
NA	TRBV28	15	TRBJ1-3	NA	CASRPGTFSGNTIYF	TGTGCCAGCAGACCTGGGACATTTTCTGGAAACACCATATATTTT
NA	TRBV2	13	TRBJ1-2	NA	CASSEARGNGYTF	TGTGCCAGCAGTGAAGCGCGGGGGAATGGCTACACCTTC
NA	TRBV6-5	12	TRBJ1-2	once	CASTQGMFGYTF	TGTGCCAGCACTCAGGGTATGTTTGGCTACACCTTC